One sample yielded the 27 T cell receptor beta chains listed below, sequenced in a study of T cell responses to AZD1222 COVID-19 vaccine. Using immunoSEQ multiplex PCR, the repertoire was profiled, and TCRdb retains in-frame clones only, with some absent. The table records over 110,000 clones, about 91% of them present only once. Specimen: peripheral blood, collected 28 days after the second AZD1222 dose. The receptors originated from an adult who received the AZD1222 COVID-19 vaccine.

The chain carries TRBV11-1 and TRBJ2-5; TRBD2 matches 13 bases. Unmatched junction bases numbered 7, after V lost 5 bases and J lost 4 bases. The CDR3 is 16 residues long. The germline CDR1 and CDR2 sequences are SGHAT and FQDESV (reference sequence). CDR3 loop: CASSRTSGGIGETQYF. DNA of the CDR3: TGTGCCAGCAGCAGGACTAGCGGGGGTATCGGAGAGACCCAGTACTTC.

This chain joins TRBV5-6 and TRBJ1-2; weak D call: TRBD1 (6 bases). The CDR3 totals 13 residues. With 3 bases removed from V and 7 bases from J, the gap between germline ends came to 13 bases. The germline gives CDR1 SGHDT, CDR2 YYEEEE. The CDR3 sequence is CASSWTNRAGYTF. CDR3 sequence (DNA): TGTGCCAGCAGCTGGACCAACAGGGCTGGCTACACCTTC.

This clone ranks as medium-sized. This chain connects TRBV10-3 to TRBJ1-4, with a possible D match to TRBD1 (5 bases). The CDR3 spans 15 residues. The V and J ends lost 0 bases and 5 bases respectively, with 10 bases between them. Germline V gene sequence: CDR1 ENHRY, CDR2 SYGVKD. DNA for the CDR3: TGTGCCATCAGTGAGTCGGGGGTCAGCAATGAAAAACTGTTTTTT. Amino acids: CAISESGVSNEKLFF.

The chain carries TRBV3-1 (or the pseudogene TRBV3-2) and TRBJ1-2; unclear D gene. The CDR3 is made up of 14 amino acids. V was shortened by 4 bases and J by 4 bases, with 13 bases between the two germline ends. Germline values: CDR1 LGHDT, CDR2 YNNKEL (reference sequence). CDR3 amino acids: CASSRTEQIYGYTF. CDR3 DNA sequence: TGTGCCAGCAGCCGAACCGAACAAATCTATGGCTACACCTTC.

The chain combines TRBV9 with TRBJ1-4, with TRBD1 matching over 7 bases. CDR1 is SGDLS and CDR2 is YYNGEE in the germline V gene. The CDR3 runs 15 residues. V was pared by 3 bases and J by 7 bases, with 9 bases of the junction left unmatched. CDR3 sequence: CASSGHLTGLEKLFF. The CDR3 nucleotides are TGTGCCAGCAGCGGCCATCTGACAGGGCTTGAAAAACTGTTTTTT.

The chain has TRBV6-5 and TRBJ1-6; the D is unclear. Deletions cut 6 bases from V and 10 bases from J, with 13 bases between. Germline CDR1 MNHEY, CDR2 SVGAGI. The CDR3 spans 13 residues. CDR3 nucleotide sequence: TGTGCCAGCAGCCCCCCCGGCGAATCACCCCTCCACTTT. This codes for CASSPPGESPLHF.

The CDR3 DNA reads as TGTGCCAGCAGTTGGGGCAATCAGCCCCAGCATTTT. It specifies CASSWGNQPQHF. This sequence joins TRBV6-7 and TRBJ1-5; no definite D call. TRBV6-7 is given ORF status, its function remaining uncertain. This CDR3 is built from 12 residues. V was clipped by 4 bases and J by 2 bases, with 3 bases between them.

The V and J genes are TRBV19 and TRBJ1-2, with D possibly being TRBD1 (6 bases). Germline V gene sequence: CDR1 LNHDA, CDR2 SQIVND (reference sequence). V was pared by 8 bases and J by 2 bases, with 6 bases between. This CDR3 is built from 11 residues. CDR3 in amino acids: CASQGNYGYTF. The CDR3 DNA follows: TGTGCCAGTCAGGGGAACTATGGCTACACCTTC.

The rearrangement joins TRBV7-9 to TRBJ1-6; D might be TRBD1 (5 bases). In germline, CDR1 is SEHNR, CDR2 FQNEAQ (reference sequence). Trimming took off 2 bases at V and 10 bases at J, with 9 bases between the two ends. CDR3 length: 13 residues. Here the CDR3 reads CASSLSWGSPLHF. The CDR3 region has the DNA TGTGCCAGCAGCTTAAGCTGGGGGTCACCCCTCCACTTT.

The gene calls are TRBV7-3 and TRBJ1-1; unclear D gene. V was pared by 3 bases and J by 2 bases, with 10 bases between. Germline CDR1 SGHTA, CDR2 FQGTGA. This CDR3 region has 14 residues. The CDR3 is CASSFVPINTEAFF. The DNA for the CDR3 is TGTGCCAGCAGCTTTGTCCCCATAAACACTGAAGCTTTCTTT.

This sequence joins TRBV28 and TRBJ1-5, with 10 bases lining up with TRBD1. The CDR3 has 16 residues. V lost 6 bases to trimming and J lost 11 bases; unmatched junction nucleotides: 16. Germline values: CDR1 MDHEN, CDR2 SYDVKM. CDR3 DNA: TGTGCCAGCAGCTCATCCGGGACAGGGGATCGCTTAACCCAGCATTTT. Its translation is CASSSSGTGDRLTQHF.

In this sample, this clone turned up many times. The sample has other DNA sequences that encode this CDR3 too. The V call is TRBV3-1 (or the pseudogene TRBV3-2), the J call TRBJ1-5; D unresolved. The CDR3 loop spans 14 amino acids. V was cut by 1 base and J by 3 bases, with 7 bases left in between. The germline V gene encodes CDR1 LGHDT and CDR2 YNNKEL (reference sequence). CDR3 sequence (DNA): TGTGCCAGCAGCCAAGGGAGGGCCAATCAGCCCCAGCATTTT. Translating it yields CASSQGRANQPQHF.

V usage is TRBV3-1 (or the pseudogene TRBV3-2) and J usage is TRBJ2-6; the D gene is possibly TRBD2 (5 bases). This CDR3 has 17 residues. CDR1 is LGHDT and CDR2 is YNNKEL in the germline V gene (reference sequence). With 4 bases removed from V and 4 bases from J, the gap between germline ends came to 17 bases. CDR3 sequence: CASSPQEWGAGANVLTF. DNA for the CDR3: TGTGCCAGCAGCCCCCAAGAGTGGGGAGCCGGGGCCAACGTCCTGACTTTC.

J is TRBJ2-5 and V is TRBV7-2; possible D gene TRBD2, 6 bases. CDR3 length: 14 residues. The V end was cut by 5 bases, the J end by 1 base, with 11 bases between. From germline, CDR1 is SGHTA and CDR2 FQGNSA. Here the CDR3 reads CASSRGIFQETQYF. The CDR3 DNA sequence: TGTGCCAGCAGCCGGGGGATCTTCCAAGAGACCCAGTACTTC.

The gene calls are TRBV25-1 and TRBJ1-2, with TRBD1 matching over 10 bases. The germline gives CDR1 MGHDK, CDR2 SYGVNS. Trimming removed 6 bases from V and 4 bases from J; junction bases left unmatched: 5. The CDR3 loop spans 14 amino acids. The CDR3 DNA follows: TGTGCCAGCAGGGGGACAGGGGCTCTCTATGGCTACACCTTC. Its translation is CASRGTGALYGYTF.

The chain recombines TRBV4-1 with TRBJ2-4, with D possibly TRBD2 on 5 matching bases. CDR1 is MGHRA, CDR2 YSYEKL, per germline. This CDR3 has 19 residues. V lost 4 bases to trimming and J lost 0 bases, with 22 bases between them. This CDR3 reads CASSLVNGGLLIAKNIQYF. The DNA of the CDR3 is TGCGCCAGCAGCCTCGTAAACGGAGGCCTCCTGATAGCCAAAAACATTCAGTACTTC.

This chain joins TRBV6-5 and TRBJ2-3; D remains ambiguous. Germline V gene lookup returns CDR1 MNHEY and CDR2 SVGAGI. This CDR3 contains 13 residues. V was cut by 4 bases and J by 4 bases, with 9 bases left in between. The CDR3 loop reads CASSSPGADTQYF. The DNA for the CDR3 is TGTGCCAGCAGTTCCCCTGGGGCAGATACGCAGTATTTT.

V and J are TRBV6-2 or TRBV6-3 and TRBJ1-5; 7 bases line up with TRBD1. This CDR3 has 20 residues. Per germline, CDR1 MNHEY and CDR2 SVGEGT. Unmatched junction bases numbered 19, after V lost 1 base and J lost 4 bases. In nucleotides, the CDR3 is TGTGCCAGCAGTTACTTGGAACAGGGGCACGCTCCCACCACTAATCAGCCCCAGCATTTT. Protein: CASSYLEQGHAPTTNQPQHF.

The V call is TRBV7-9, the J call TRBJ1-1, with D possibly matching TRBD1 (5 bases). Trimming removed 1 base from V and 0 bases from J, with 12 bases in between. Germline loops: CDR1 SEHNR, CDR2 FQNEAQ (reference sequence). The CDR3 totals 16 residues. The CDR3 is CASSLEGLGLNTEAFF. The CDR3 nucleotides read TGTGCCAGCAGCTTAGAGGGACTGGGCCTGAACACTGAAGCTTTCTTT.

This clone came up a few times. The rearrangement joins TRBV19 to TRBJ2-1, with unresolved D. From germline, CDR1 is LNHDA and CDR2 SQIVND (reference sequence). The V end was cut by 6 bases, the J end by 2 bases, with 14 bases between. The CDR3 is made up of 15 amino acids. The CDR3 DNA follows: TGTGCCAGTAGCCGTGGAGATTCAACCTACAATGAGCAGTTCTTC. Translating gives CASSRGDSTYNEQFF.

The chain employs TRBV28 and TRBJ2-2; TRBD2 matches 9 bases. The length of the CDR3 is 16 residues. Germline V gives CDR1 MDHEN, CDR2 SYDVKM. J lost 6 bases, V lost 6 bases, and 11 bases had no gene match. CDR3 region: CASSLAGAIGAGELFF. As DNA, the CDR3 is TGTGCCAGCAGCTTAGCGGGGGCTATAGGAGCCGGGGAGCTGTTTTTT.

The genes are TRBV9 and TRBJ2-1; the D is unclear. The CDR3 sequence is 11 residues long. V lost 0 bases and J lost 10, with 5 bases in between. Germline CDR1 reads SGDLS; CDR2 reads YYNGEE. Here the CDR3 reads CASSVGGEQFF. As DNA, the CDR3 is TGTGCCAGCAGCGTAGGAGGCGAGCAGTTCTTC.

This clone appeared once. DNA of the CDR3: TGTGCCAGCAGTAGTATTGAAGACTATGGCTACACCTTC. It encodes CASSSIEDYGYTF. The chain is built from TRBV12-3 or TRBV12-4 and TRBJ1-2; D is unresolved. The CDR3 sequence is 13 residues long. V lost 5 bases and J lost 3, with 10 bases in between.

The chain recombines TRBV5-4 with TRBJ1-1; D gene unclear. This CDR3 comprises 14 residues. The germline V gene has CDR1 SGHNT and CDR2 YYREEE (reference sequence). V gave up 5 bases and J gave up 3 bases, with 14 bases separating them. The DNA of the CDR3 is TGTGCCAGCAGTCGCTTAGCGCGAGACACTGAAGCTTTCTTT. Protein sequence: CASSRLARDTEAFF. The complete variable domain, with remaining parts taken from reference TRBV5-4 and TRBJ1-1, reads ETGVTQSPTHLIKTRGQQVTLRCSSQSGHNTVSWYQQALGQGPQFIFQYYREEENGRGNFPPRFSGLQFPNYSSELNVNALELDDSALYLCASSRLARDTEAFFGQGTRLTVV.

CDR3 loop: CASFGLTPVAGYTF. The CDR3 region has the DNA TGTGCCAGTTTTGGCCTTACCCCTGTAGCCGGCTACACCTTC. V is TRBV19 and J is TRBJ1-2, with D unclear. The germline V gene encodes CDR1 LNHDA and CDR2 SQIVND (reference sequence). CDR3 size: 14 residues. Trimming removed 8 bases at V and 8 bases at J, with 21 bases between.

CDR3 sequence: CASSLVAGPFYGYTF. CDR3 bases: TGTGCCAGCAGCTTAGTTGCCGGTCCGTTTTATGGCTACACCTTC. The rearrangement links TRBV7-9 to TRBJ1-2; D not resolved. The V gene's germline CDR1 is SEHNR and CDR2 FQNEAQ (reference sequence). The CDR3 has 15 residues. Between the trimmed V and J ends, which lost 1 base and 5 bases, there was a span of 14 bases.

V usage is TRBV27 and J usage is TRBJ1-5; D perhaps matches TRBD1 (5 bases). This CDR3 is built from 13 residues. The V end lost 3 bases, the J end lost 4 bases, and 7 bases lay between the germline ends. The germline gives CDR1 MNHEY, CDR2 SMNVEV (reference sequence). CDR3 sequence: CASSLGPNQPQHF. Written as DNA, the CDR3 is TGTGCCAGCAGTTTGGGACCTAATCAGCCCCAGCATTTT.